Here is one TCR beta chain with its context. Using unique molecular identifiers, the investigators prepared the TCRbeta library. TCRdb redid the calling of the PCR reads with MiXCR, one entry per CDR3 protein. This table has around 500,000 distinct CDR3 sequences, roughly an eighth appearing once. The CDR3 covers 14 residues. The V gene end was trimmed by 6 bases and the J gene end by 7 bases; junction bases not matched to a gene: 6. Germline CDR1 reads MNHNS; CDR2 reads SASEGT. The data stem from a study of T-cell reconstitution after alpha-beta-depleted transplantation in children. The sequence was obtained from a human donor who donated a stem cell graft to a child with combined immunodeficiency. Sequenced here: PBMCs from the stem cell graft donor, sampled from the stem cell graft. The chain joins TRBV6-1 to TRBJ1-4, with 9 bases lining up with TRBD1. The CDR3 reads CASRPRTGVEKLFF. CDR3 DNA sequence: TGTGCCAGCAGACCCCGGACAGGGGTTGAAAAACTGTTTTTT.